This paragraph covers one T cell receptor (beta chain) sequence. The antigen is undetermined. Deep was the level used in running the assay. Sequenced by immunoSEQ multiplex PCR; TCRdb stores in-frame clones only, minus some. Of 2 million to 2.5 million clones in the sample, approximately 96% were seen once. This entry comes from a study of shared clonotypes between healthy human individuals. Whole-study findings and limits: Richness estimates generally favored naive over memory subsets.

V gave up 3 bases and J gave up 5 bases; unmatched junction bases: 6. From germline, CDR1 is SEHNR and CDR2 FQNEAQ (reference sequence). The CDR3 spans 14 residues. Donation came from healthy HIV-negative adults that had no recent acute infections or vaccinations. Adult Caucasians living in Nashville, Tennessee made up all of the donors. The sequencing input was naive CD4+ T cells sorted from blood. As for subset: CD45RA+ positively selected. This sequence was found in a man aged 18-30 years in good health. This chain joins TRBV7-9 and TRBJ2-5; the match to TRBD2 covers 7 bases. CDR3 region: CASSFGRKYETQYF. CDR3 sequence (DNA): TGTGCCAGCAGCTTCGGGAGGAAGTATGAGACCCAGTACTTC. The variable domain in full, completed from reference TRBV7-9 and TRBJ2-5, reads DTGVSQNPRHKITKRGQNVTFRCDPISEHNRLYWYRQTLGQGPEFLTYFQNEAQLEKSRLLSDRFSAERPKGSFSTLEIQRTEQGDSAMYLCASSFGRKYETQYFGPGTRLLVL.